This T cell receptor beta chain was identified during a study of blood T cell repertoires in COVID-19 (dated by TCRdb to about 2020). Turning to the overall study: The collaborator samples originated in the United States, Italy and Spain and spanned the acute and convalescent phases of COVID-19. The sample metadata nearly always contained a de-identified subject ID, COVID-19 status, age in years and sex. Samples were obtained from the ongoing ImmuneRACE study (first 160 participants) and from some 1,300 subjects provided by 6 global collaborators. The prospective study material was composed of cDNA or gDNA derived from T cells, B-cell-depleted T cells, or PBMCs. Where available, HLA class I and class II types were taken from metadata supplied by the sample provider and were not determined by assay-based typing. Subjects who had been exposed to COVID-19, were actively infected with it, or had recovered from it provided the deeply sampled blood TCRbeta repertoires that made up the dataset. The repertoires were released in a freely available public database intended as a resource for research on the immune response to SARS-CoV-2.

Whole blood was collected in K2EDTA tubes by collaborating institutions according to the institutions' own protocols. Collaborator samples were shipped for TCRbeta analysis as frozen whole blood, isolated PBMCs, or DNA extracted from either sample type. TCRbeta CDR3 regions were amplified from genomic DNA by means of the immunoSEQ Assay, a bias-controlled multiplex PCR. The original pipeline was this. Nucleated cell counts per sample were estimated from amplification of reference gene primers within the assay. Sequence reads were collapsed and filtered to measure the absolute abundance of every unique TCRbeta CDR3 rearrangement. For each sample, productive Simpson clonality was calculated by taking the square root of Simpson's diversity index across productive rearrangements. TCRdb took this table from immuneACCESS and kept in-frame rearrangements with V and J called. Such tables lack part of the clones; where checked against another copy, unresolved V genes explain under half of the gap, and the rest is unexplained. The DNA gave D and trimming, while V, J and clone size come from that table. The sample yields tens of thousands of clones; more than 60% were counted once. The ten largest clones take up approximately 15% of the sample.

The CDR3 sequence holds 15 residues, the cysteine and phenylalanine included. Here the CDR3 DNA is all that survives: 45 bases in frame from base 1. The germline V gene gives CDR1 as KGHDR and CDR2 as SFDVKD. V lost 5 bases and J lost 6 bases, and the count of bases not matched to a germline gene is 10. Summary of the overall study and its limitations: The amount of clinical and demographic metadata varied by source and participant and was provided uncurated.

On this clone itself: Its antigen is still unknown. Within one base of it there is no much larger clone, and no base qualities were kept.

The sample taken for sequencing was peripheral blood. The chain couples TRBV24-1 to TRBJ2-3; 7 bases in the junction line up with TRBD2. This receptor was identified in an older woman with acute or convalescent COVID-19. The DNA sequence follows: TGTGCCACCAGTGTCATGGGGGGGGGTCTTGATACGCAGTATTTT. This is translated as CATSVMGGGLDTQYF.